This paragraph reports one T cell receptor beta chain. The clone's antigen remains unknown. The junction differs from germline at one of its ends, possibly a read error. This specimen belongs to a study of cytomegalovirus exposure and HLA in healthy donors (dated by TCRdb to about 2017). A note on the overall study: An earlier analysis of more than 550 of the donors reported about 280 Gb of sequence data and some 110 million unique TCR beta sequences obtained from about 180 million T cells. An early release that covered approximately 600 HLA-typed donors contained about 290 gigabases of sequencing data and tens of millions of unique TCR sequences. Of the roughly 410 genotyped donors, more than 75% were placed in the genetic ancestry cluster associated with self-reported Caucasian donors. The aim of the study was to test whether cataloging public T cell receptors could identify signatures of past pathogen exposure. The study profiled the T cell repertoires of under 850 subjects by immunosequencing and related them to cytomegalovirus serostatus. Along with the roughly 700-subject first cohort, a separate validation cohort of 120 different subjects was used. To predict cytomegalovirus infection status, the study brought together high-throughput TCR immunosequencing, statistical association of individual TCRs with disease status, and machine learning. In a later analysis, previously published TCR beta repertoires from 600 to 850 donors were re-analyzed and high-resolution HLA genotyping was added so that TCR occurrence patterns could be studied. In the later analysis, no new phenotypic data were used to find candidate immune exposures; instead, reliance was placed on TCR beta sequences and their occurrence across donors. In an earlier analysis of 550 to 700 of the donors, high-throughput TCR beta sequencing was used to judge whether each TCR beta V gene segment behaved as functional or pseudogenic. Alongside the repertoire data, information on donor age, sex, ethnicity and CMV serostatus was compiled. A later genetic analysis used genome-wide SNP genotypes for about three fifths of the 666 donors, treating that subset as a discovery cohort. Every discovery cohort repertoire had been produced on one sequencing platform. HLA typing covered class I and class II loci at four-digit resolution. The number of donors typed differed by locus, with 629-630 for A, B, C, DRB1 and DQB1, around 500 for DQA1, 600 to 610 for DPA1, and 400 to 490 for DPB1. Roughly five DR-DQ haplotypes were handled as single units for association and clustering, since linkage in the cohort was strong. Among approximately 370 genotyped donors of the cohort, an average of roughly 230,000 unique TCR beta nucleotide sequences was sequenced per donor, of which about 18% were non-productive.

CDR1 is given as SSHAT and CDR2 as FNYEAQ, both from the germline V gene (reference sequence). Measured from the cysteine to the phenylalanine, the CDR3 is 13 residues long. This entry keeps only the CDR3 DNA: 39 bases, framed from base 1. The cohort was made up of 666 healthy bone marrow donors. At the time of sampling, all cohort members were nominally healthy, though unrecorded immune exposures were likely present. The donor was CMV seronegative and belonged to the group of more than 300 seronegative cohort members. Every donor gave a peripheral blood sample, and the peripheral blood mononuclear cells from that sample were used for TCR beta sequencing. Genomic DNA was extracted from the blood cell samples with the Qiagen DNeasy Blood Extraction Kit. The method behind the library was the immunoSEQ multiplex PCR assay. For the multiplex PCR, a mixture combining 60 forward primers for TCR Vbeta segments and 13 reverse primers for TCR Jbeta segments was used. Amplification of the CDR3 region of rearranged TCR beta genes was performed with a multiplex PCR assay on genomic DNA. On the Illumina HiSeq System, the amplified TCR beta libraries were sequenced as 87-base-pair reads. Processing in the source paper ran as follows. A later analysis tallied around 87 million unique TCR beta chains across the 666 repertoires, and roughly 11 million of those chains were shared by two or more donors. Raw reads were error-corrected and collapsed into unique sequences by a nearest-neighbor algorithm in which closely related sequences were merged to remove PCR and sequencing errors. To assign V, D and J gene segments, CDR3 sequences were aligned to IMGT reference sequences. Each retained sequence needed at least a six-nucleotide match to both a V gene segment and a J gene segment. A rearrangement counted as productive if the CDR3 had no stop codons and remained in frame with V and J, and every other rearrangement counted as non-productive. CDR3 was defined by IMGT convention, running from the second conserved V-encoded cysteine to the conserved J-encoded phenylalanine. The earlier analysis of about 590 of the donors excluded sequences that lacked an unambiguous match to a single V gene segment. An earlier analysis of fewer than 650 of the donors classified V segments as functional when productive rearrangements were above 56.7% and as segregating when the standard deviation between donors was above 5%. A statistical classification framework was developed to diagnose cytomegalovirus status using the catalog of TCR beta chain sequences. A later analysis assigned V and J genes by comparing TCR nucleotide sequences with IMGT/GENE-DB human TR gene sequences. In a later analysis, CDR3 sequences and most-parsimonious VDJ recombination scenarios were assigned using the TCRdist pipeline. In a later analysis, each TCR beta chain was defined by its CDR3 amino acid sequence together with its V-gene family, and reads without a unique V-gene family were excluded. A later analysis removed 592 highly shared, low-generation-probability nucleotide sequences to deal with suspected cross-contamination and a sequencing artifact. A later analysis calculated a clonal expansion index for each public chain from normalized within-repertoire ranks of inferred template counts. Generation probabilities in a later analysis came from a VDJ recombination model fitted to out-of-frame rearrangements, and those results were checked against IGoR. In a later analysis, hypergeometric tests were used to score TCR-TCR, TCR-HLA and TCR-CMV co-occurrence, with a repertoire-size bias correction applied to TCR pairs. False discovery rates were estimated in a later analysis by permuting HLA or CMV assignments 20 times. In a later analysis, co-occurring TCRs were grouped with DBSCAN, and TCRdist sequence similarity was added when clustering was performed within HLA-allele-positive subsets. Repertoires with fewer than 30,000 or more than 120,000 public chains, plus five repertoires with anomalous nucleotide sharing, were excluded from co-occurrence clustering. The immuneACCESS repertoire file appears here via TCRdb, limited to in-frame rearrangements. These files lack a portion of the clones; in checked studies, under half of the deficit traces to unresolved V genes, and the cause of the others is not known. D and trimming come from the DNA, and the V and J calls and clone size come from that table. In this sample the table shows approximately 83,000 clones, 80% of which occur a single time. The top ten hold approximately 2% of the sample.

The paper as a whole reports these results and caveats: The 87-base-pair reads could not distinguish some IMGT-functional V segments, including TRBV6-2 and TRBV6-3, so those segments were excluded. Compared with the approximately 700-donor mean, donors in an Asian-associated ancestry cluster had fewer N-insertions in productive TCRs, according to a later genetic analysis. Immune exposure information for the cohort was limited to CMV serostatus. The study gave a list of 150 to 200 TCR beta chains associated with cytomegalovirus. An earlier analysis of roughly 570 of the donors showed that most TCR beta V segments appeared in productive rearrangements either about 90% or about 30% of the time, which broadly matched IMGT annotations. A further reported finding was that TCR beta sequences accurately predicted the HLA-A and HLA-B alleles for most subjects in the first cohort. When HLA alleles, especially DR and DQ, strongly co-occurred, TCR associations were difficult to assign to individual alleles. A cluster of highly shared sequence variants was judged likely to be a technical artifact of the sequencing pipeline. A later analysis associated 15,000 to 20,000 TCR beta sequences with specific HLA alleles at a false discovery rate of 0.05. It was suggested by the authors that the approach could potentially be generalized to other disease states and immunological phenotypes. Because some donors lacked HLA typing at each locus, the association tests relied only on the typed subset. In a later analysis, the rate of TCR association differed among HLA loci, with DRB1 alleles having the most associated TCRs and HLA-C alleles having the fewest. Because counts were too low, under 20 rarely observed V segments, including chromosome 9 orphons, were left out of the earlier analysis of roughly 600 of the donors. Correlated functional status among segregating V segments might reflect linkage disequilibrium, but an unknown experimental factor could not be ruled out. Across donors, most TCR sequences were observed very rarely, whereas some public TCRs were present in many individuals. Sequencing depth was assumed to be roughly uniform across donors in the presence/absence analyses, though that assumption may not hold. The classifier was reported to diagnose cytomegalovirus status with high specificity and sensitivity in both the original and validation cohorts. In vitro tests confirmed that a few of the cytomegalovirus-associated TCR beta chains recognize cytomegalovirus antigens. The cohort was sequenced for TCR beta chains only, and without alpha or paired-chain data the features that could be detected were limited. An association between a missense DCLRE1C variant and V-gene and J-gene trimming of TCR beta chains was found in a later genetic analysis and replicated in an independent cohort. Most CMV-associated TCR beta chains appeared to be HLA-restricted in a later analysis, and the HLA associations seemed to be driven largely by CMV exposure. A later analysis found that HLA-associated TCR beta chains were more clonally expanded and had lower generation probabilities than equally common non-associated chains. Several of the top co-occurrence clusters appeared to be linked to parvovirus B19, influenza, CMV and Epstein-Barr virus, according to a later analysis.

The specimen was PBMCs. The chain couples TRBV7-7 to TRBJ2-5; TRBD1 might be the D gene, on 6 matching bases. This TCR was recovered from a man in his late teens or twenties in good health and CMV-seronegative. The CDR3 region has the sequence CASSFGRGETQYF. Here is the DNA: TGTGCTAGCAGCTTCGGCAGGGGAGAGACCCAGTACTTC.